This T cell receptor beta chain was profiled in a study of blood T cell repertoires in COVID-19 (TCRdb year 2020). With regard to the full study: Samples from collaborators originated in the United States, Italy and Spain and spanned both the acute and convalescent phases of COVID-19. The prospective study material was composed of cDNA or gDNA derived from T cells, B-cell-depleted T cells, or PBMCs. HLA class I and class II types, where available, came from metadata supplied by the sample provider rather than from assay-based typing. A de-identified subject ID, COVID-19 status, age in years and sex were almost always included in the sample metadata. The samples were drawn from two sources: the first 160 participants of the ongoing ImmuneRACE study, and fewer than 1,500 subjects contributed by 6 global collaborators. The dataset comprised deeply sampled blood TCRbeta repertoires from subjects exposed to, actively infected with, or recovered from COVID-19. The repertoires were released in a freely available public database intended as a resource for research on the immune response to SARS-CoV-2. The research as a whole found: The quantity of clinical and demographic metadata differed by source and by participant and was supplied without curation.

The CDR3 runs 15 residues from the cysteine to the phenylalanine. This entry keeps only the CDR3 DNA: 45 bases, framed from base 1. The germline V gene supplies CDR1 MGHRA and CDR2 YSYEKL. The immunoSEQ Assay, a bias-controlled multiplex PCR, was used to amplify TCRbeta CDR3 regions from genomic DNA. As for the authors' bioinformatics: Nucleated cell counts per sample were estimated from amplification of reference gene primers within the assay. To quantify the absolute abundance of each unique TCRbeta CDR3 rearrangement, sequence reads were collapsed and filtered. For each sample, productive Simpson clonality was calculated as the square root of Simpson's diversity index over productive rearrangements. TCRdb took over this immuneACCESS table, retaining in-frame rearrangements with V and J assigned. Such tables are incomplete; in checked studies, under half of the missing clones stem from an unresolved V gene, and the remainder is unexplained. V and J calls and clone size are copied from that table; D and trimming were computed from the DNA. The sample table holds 160,000 or so clones, of which 75% to 90% were seen once. Of the sample, about 3.4% falls within the top ten clones.

Participants in the prospective study were aged about 18 to 90 years, lived in 24 United States geographic areas, and enrolled through a virtual design. To assign participants to cohorts, the prospective study relied on clinical history that participants themselves reported in a screening survey and a study questionnaire. ImmuneRACE Cohort 3 recovered participants were defined by two consecutive negative NP/OP PCR tests, healthcare professional clearance, or symptom resolution. Mobile phlebotomists in the prospective study collected whole blood, serum and a nasopharyngeal or oropharyngeal swab from every participant. Over an approximately two-month period, participants in the prospective study had the option of providing additional blood draws and questionnaires. Prospective study blood samples were shipped either frozen or at room temperature before DNA extraction. This clone was detected only a few times. This clone's antigen is unknown. The junction does not match germline at one end; this may be a read error.

Sequencing was performed on PBMCs or T cells enriched from blood (not recorded which). The TCR originated in an older woman who had recovered from COVID-19. This sequence uses TRBV4-1 and TRBJ1-2; TRBD1 matches 7 bases in the middle. The CDR3 protein is CASSQDSRGPAGYTF. The bases read TGCGCCAGCAGTCAAGATAGTAGGGGGCCTGCTGGCTACACCTTC.